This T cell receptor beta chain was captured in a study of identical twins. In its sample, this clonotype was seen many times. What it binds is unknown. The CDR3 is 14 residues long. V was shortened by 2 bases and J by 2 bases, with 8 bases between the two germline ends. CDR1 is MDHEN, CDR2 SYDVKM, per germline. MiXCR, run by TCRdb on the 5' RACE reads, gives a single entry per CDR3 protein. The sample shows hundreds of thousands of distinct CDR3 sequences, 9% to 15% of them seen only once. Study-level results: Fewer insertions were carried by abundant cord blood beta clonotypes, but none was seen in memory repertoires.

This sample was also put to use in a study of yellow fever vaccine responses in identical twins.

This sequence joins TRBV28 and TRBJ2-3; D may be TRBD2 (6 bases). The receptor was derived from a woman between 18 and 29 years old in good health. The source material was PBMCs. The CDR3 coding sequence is TGTGCCAGCAGTTTAATGCGGGACACAGATACGCAGTATTTT. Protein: CASSLMRDTDTQYF.